A single T cell receptor beta chain is shown here with its context. These data belong to a study of beta chain features in type 1 diabetes. This CDR3 region has 18 residues. V gave up 0 bases and J gave up 2 bases, with 16 bases separating them. The germline CDR1 and CDR2 sequences are LGHNA and YSLEER. The authors reverse transcribed all of the isolated RNA, so sequencing captured expressed TCRB transcripts. Profiled with immunoSEQ multiplex PCR; TCRdb holds only in-frame clones, not every one. The repertoire holds hundreds of thousands of clones, with roughly 15% as singletons. This sequence was found in a woman aged 18-29 years in good health. The chain employs TRBV4-3 and TRBJ2-2, with D perhaps TRBD2 (6 bases). Source material: naive CD4+ T cells from blood. CDR3: CASSQESGQAANTGELFF. Here the CDR3 DNA reads TGCGCCAGCAGCCAAGAAAGCGGGCAGGCCGCAAACACCGGGGAGCTGTTTTTT.